These 10 T cell receptor beta chains were all obtained from the same sample, sequenced in a study of glioma-infiltrating T cells. TCR alpha and beta CDR3 regions were amplified from RNA using iRepertoire nested multiplex PCR. TCRdb reprocessed the multiplex PCR reads with MiXCR, giving one entry per CDR3 protein. This table holds 300,000 to 450,000 distinct CDR3 sequences, about two fifths found once. Sequences were obtained from glioma tissue, nonneoplastic brain tissue, or PBMCs (not recorded which). These receptors were taken from a human donor with low-grade glioma or glioblastoma, undergoing nonglioma brain surgery, or in good health (not recorded which).

This clonotype was detected a few times. The CDR3 bases are TGTGCCAGCAGTCCCACCCCGGGACAACTAATCGAGCAGTACTTC. The encoded protein is CASSPTPGQLIEQYF. The chain combines TRBV6-1 with TRBJ2-7; D might be TRBD1 (6 bases). Germline V gives CDR1 MNHNS, CDR2 SASEGT. Trimming took 5 bases from V and 6 from J, leaving 20 bases between them. The CDR3 runs 15 residues.

CDR3 in amino acids: CASSQPTTGKKGYGYTF. The DNA for the CDR3 is TGCGCCAGCAGCCAACCAACGACAGGAAAAAAAGGCTATGGCTACACCTTC. V usage is TRBV4-1 and J usage is TRBJ1-2; D is perhaps TRBD1 (6 bases). Germline V gene data show CDR1 as MGHRA and CDR2 as YSYEKL. The CDR3 extends over 17 amino acids. The V gene lost 2 bases and the J gene lost 4 bases, with 20 bases spanning the gap.

The rearrangement joins TRBV5-1 to TRBJ2-5; weak D call: TRBD1 (6 bases). CDR3 size: 15 residues. Trimming pared 0 bases from V and 1 base from J, leaving 10 bases between. Germline V gives CDR1 SGHRS, CDR2 YFSETQ. The CDR3 DNA reads as TGCGCCAGCAGCTTGGTCCAGGGGCCCCAAGAGACCCAGTACTTC. As protein: CASSLVQGPQETQYF.

Many counts were recorded for this clonotype. V is TRBV4-3 and J is TRBJ2-1, with a weak D call TRBD2 (6 bases). V lost 0 bases, J lost 13 bases, and 13 bases lay in between. The germline V gene encodes CDR1 LGHNA and CDR2 YSLEER. The CDR3 has 13 residues. Here the CDR3 DNA reads TGCGCCAGCAGCCAAGAGCCGGGACTTTTACAGTTCTTC. Its protein product is CASSQEPGLLQFF.

This clonotype was counted many times. The J gene is TRBJ2-3, the V gene TRBV6-2 or TRBV6-3, with D tentatively TRBD1 or TRBD2 (5 bases each). The V end lost 6 bases, the J end lost 2 bases, and 18 bases lay between the germline ends. In germline, CDR1 is MNHEY, CDR2 SVGEGT. The CDR3 consists of 16 residues. The CDR3: CASSTRQWSNTDTQYF. CDR3 bases: TGTGCCAGCAGCACTAGACAGTGGAGCAACACAGATACGCAGTATTTT.

This clonotype was picked up many times. The V call is TRBV20-1, the J call TRBJ2-7; TRBD1 or TRBD2 may be the D gene (6 bases each). The germline V and J ends were trimmed by 0 bases and 9 bases, with 21 bases remaining between them. Germline loops: CDR1 DFQATT, CDR2 SNEGSKA (reference sequence). The CDR3 runs 15 residues. CDR3 loop: CSARDGHGSGGGQYF. Here the CDR3 DNA reads TGCAGTGCTAGAGATGGCCACGGCTCCGGGGGCGGGCAGTACTTC.

This chain joins TRBV7-9 and TRBJ1-1; D gene uncertain. The CDR3 length is 12 residues. Germline V gene data show CDR1 as SEHNR and CDR2 as FQNEAQ (reference sequence). Deletions cut 0 bases from V and 8 bases from J, with 7 bases between. The CDR3: CASSLASLEAFF. For the CDR3, the DNA is TGTGCCAGCAGCTTAGCTAGCCTCGAAGCTTTCTTT.

The chain uses TRBV4-1 and TRBJ2-7, with D perhaps matching TRBD1 or TRBD2 (7 bases each). The V end lost 1 base, the J end lost 2 bases, and 18 bases lay between the germline ends. From germline, CDR1 is MGHRA and CDR2 YSYEKL. This CDR3 region has 17 residues. The CDR3 DNA is TGCGCCAGCAGCCAAGCCCCAGGGGGGGACTACCCCTACGAGCAGTACTTC. Translated, it gives CASSQAPGGDYPYEQYF.

This clonotype has at least ten counts. V and J are TRBV6-1 and TRBJ2-1; 11 bases align to TRBD1. This CDR3 is built from 14 residues. Germline V CDR1 and CDR2: MNHNS, SASEGT. V was pared by 8 bases and J by 8 bases, with 8 bases of the junction left unmatched. The CDR3 DNA is TGTGCCAGCGTCCCTGGACAGGGGGCCTATGAGCAGTTCTTC. As protein: CASVPGQGAYEQFF.

This rearrangement joins TRBV27 to TRBJ2-3; tentatively, D is TRBD2 (6 bases). The germline V and J ends were trimmed by 6 bases and 6 bases, with 13 bases remaining between them. The CDR3 totals 13 residues. Per the germline V gene, CDR1 is MNHEY and CDR2 is SMNVEV (reference sequence). The CDR3 protein is CASSFPGGDTQYF. CDR3 nucleotides: TGTGCCAGCAGCTTCCCCGGAGGGGATACGCAGTATTTT.